Sequencing of this T cell receptor beta chain was carried out in a study of early T cells in non-severe SARS-CoV-2 infection. This clonotype has just a few counts. The CDR3 runs to 12 residues. CDR1 ENHRY and CDR2 SYGVKD come from the germline V gene. V was clipped by 5 bases and J by 6 bases; unmatched bases: 4. Individual cDNA molecules were tagged with unique molecular identifiers, the study reported. TCRdb reanalysed the 5' RACE reads using MiXCR and keeps one entry per CDR3 protein. Here the sample spans about 48,000 distinct CDR3 sequences, about 6.2% being singletons. The sequencing used whole blood, collected at baseline. The genes are TRBV10-3 and TRBJ2-7; 7 nucleotides match TRBD1. The source of this sequence is an adult who was a healthcare worker with PCR-confirmed SARS-CoV-2 infection or an uninfected control (not recorded which). CDR3 coding DNA: TGTGCCATCAGTCTTACAGGGGTCGAGCAGTACTTC. This gives the protein CAISLTGVEQYF.